These 14 T cell receptor beta chains were sequenced from one sample in a study of blood T cell repertoires in COVID-19. Method: immunoSEQ multiplex PCR; TCRdb's copy keeps in-frame clones and lacks some. The sample shows approximately 260,000 clones, around 90% of them seen only once. The sequenced sample consisted of peripheral blood. Receptor source: a woman aged 40-49 years with acute or convalescent COVID-19.

This sequence joins TRBV4-2 and TRBJ2-2; 8 nucleotides match TRBD2. V shed 0 bases and J 7 bases; nucleotides not matched to a gene: 4. The germline CDR1 and CDR2 sequences are LGHNA and YNFKEQ. The CDR3 runs 15 residues. CDR3 nucleotide sequence: TGTGCCAGCAGCCAAGAAGCGGGGGTGGGCGGGGAGCTGTTTTTT. Translation: CASSQEAGVGGELFF.

This clone was recorded only once. The chain carries TRBV19 and TRBJ1-1, with 9 bases aligning to TRBD1. J lost 5 bases, V lost 2 bases, and 3 bases had no gene match. Germline V gene data show CDR1 as LNHDA and CDR2 as SQIVND (reference sequence). The CDR3 is 14 residues long. CDR3: CASSITGGRTEAFF. DNA for the CDR3: TGTGCCAGTAGTATAACAGGGGGCCGAACTGAAGCTTTCTTT.

The chain joins TRBV19 to TRBJ2-3, with D possibly TRBD1 on 5 matching bases. This CDR3 has 14 residues. V was clipped by 1 base and J by 4 bases, with 9 bases between them. Germline CDR1 LNHDA, CDR2 SQIVND (reference sequence). The CDR3 region has the DNA TGTGCCAGTAGTATAGGGGGCTCGGCAGATACGCAGTATTTT. This translates into CASSIGGSADTQYF.

V and J are TRBV15 and TRBJ2-7; 7 bases line up with TRBD2. CDR1 is LNHNV, CDR2 YYDKDF, per germline (reference sequence). CDR3 size: 14 residues. Unmatched junction bases numbered 3, after V lost 3 bases and J lost 1 base. CDR3 in amino acids: CATSRPGGSYEQYV. Here the CDR3 DNA reads TGTGCCACCAGCAGGCCCGGGGGGTCCTACGAGCAGTACGTC.

The chain is built from TRBV29-1 and TRBJ1-1, with no clear D. The CDR3 totals 12 residues. CDR1 is SQVTM, CDR2 ANQGSEA, per germline. Deletions cut 6 bases from V and 8 bases from J, with 16 bases between. DNA for the CDR3: TGCAGCGTCGGGATCCTCCTTCTAGAAGCTTTCTTT. Translated, it gives CSVGILLLEAFF.

CDR3 protein: CSVDAAGEETQYF. The CDR3 DNA sequence: TGCAGCGTTGATGCGGCTGGGGAGGAGACCCAGTACTTC. The chain carries TRBV29-1 and TRBJ2-5; perhaps TRBD2 as D (5 bases). Trimming stripped 3 bases from V and 5 bases from J, with 13 bases between. The CDR3 is made up of 13 amino acids. Germline V CDR1 and CDR2: SQVTM, ANQGSEA.

This clone was counted between two and nine times. This chain uses TRBV10-1 with TRBJ2-2, with TRBD1 identical over 7 bases. This CDR3 has 15 residues. Trimming at V came to 0 bases and at J to 7 bases, leaving 5 bases not matched to a gene. Germline assignment: CDR1 WNHNN and CDR2 SYGVQD (reference sequence). CDR3 DNA sequence: TGCGCCAGCAGTGAGTCGAAGGGGGCGGTCGGGGAGCTGTTTTTT. This translates into CASSESKGAVGELFF.

This chain joins TRBV19 and TRBJ2-5; D is possibly TRBD1 (7 bases). The CDR3 is 14 residues long. Germline lookup yields CDR1 LNHDA and CDR2 SQIVND (reference sequence). The V and J ends lost 5 bases and 5 bases respectively, with 15 bases between them. CDR3 nucleotides: TGTGCCAGTAGTCGTAAGGCAGGGGGGGAGACCCAGTACTTC. Its translation: CASSRKAGGETQYF.

The chain couples TRBV9 to TRBJ1-1; D is ambiguous. The V gene's germline CDR1 is SGDLS and CDR2 YYNGEE. The CDR3 has 14 residues. Trimming stripped 0 bases from V and 1 base from J, with 7 bases between. The CDR3 nucleotides read TGTGCCAGCAGCGTAGTCACGGGGAACACTGAAGCTTTCTTT. Translating gives CASSVVTGNTEAFF.

Comments on this clone: The sample has other DNA sequences that encode this CDR3 too. J is TRBJ1-2 and V is TRBV18; possibly TRBD1 for D (5 bases). Germline loops: CDR1 KGHSH, CDR2 LQKENI. This CDR3 spans 13 amino acids. The V end lost 2 bases, the J end lost 4 bases, and 8 bases lay between the germline ends. The CDR3 DNA sequence: TGTGCCAGCTCACCAGACAGCCTCTATGGCTACACCTTC. This gives the protein CASSPDSLYGYTF.

The gene calls are TRBV5-6 and TRBJ2-6; no clear D gene. V was pared by 4 bases and J by 1 base, with 3 bases between. The CDR3 contains 13 residues. Germline lookup yields CDR1 SGHDT and CDR2 YYEEEE. In nucleotides, the CDR3 is TGTGCCAGCAGCCCTTCTGGGGCCAACGTCCTGACTTTC. Protein: CASSPSGANVLTF. The whole variable domain, remainder taken from reference TRBV5-6 and TRBJ2-6, is DAGVTQSPTHLIKTRGQQVTLRCSPKSGHDTVSWYQQALGQGPQFIFQYYEEEERQRGNFPDRFSGHQFPNYSSELNVNALLLGDSALYLCASSPSGANVLTFGAGSRLTVL.

V gene TRBV2 combines with J gene TRBJ1-2; D not certain. Trimming shortened V by 3 bases and J by 5 bases, and 7 bases separated the two germline ends. The CDR3 loop spans 12 amino acids. Germline CDR1 reads SNHLY; CDR2 reads FYNNEI. CDR3 region: CASSERGYGYTF. The CDR3 bases are TGTGCCAGCAGTGAGAGAGGGTATGGCTACACCTTC.

This sequence joins TRBV19 and TRBJ1-6, with D possibly matching TRBD1 (6 bases). Germline CDR1 is LNHDA and CDR2 is SQIVND (reference sequence). V was trimmed by 8 bases and J by 9 bases, leaving 17 bases between them. This CDR3 spans 14 amino acids. The CDR3 region has the DNA TGTGCCAGTTCCCGGCGGGGGCAGGGTTCACCCCTCCACTTT. Residues: CASSRRGQGSPLHF.

The chain joins TRBV10-2 to TRBJ1-2; 9 positions match TRBD1. Germline loops: CDR1 WSHSY, CDR2 SAAADI. V was pared by 6 bases and J by 4 bases, with 6 bases of the junction left unmatched. The CDR3 runs to 14 residues. The CDR3 is CASREKQGAYGYTF. CDR3 coding DNA: TGCGCCAGCAGAGAAAAACAGGGGGCCTATGGCTACACCTTC.